This T cell receptor beta chain was documented in a study of Ad26.COV2.S vaccination and SARS-CoV-2 variants listed by TCRdb under 2021. At the level of the whole study: Vaccine-arm donors were drawn from COV1001, a multicentre, randomized, double-blind, placebo-controlled phase I-IIa trial of Ad26.COV2.S in healthy adults. Dosing of Ad26.COV2.S was intramuscular, at either 5x10^10 or 1x10^11 viral particles, delivered as one shot or as two shots spaced 56 days apart. Sequencing of the TCRbeta repertoire served to evaluate the specificity and breadth of SARS-CoV-2-reactive T cell receptors following Ad26.COV2.S vaccination. The TCR-sequenced set comprised about 32 samples: approximately 20 Ad26.COV2.S vaccine recipients, 5 placebo recipients and 8 SARS-CoV-2 convalescent individuals. Trial participants were randomized into five groups of five, in which low-dose or high-dose Ad26.COV2.S was given once or twice, or placebo was given on both occasions. Blinding of investigators to trial group allocation was maintained during experiments and outcome assessment.

This specimen's treatment or condition label, per the study, means: 19 received Ad26.COV2.S at low or high dose, single or two shots; roughly five received placebo; per-sample allocation not given. For vaccine and placebo recipients, repertoires were sequenced using samples collected on day 63 after the first injection. Between 29 July and 7 August 2020, Cohort 1b enrolled about two dozen adults aged 18-55 years at one site in Boston, USA. Ad26.COV2.S consisted of a replication-incompetent adenovirus type 26 vector by which a prefusion-stabilized SARS-CoV-2 spike protein from the original Wuhan strain was expressed. TCRbeta CDR3 regions were sequenced with the immunoSEQ Assay. After extraction, genomic DNA underwent amplification by bias-controlled multiplex PCR, followed by high-throughput sequencing. The published analysis was carried out like this. To quantify the absolute abundance of every unique TCRbeta CDR3 region, sequences were collapsed and filtered. Usable DNA was measured by amplifying reference genes present in all nucleated cells, and TCRbeta template counts were normalized to that usable DNA to estimate T cell fraction. Repertoire TCRs were annotated as SARS-CoV-2-specific when V gene, CDR3 amino acid sequence and J gene were exactly matched to a known reactive TCR set. The reference SARS-CoV-2 TCR set came from MIRA and was filtered for enrichment in COVID-19-positive ImmuneCODE repertoires, removing public or cross-reactive TCRs. Drawing on the MIRA antigens, annotated TCRs were analysed further at the level of specific ORF or position within ORF. Depth was the summed frequency of annotated unique rearrangements, while breadth was defined as annotated unique rearrangements over total unique productive rearrangements. Group comparisons of TCR breadth used two-sided Wilcoxon rank-sum tests. TCRdb took over this immuneACCESS table, retaining in-frame rearrangements with V and J assigned. Such tables are incomplete; in checked studies, under half of the missing clones stem from an unresolved V gene, and the remainder is unexplained. V, J and clone size are taken as reported in that table, and D and trimming were inferred from the DNA itself. This sample gives some 450,000 clones in total; about 90% of them show up just once. The ten most abundant clones make up less than 5.5% of the sample.

About this clone: Its antigen specificity is not known. It has no much larger one-base neighbor in the sample; base qualities were not kept.

General findings and caveats noted by the study authors: Higher spike-specific TCR breadth was observed in Ad26.COV2.S recipients than in placebo recipients (P = 0.0014). The study was not powered to compare responses between vaccine doses or regimens. Substantial breadth of spike-specific CD8+ and CD4+ T cell responses was reported after vaccination. According to the authors, total T cell responses may have been underestimated by the TCR breadth and depth analyses. Non-spike TCR breadth was comparable between vaccine and placebo recipients, consistent with the vaccine containing only spike.

This TCR came from a person aged 18 to 65 who received the Ad26.COV2.S COVID-19 vaccine or a placebo. The starting material was peripheral blood, obtained in a trial of Ad26.COV2.S vaccine versus placebo.

The nucleotides are TGTGCCAGTAGTATTTGGGGACTAGCGGGAGCCTCTGGGGCCAACGTCCTGACTTTC. Translated, it reads CASSIWGLAGASGANVLTF. In this chain, TRBV19 is recombined with TRBJ2-6, with 14 bases aligning to TRBD2. Taken from the germline V gene (reference sequence), the CDR1 and CDR2 loops are LNHDA and SQIVND. Reading from cysteine to phenylalanine, the CDR3 counts 19 amino acids. The CDR3 DNA has 57 bases and is translated from base 1. The junction shows trimming of 3 bases on V and 0 bases on J, and the gene matches do not reach 4 bases of it.